The 9 T cell receptor beta chains in this list originate from one sample, sequenced in a study of blood T cell repertoires in COVID-19. Sequencing was performed with immunoSEQ multiplex PCR; in TCRdb, only in-frame clones are kept and a portion is missing. The sample gives a few hundred thousand clones, 80% to 90% of which show up once; about 1% is in the top ten. Sample: PBMCs or T cells enriched from blood (not recorded which). Receptor source: a man aged 18-30 years who had recovered from COVID-19.

This chain connects TRBV13 to TRBJ2-3; perhaps TRBD2 as D (5 bases). Germline V CDR1 and CDR2: PRHDT, FYEKMQ (reference sequence). The germline V and J ends were trimmed by 5 bases and 2 bases, with 17 bases remaining between them. The CDR3 covers 16 residues. CDR3 protein: CASSGRSGSNTDTQYF. The CDR3 DNA is TGTGCCAGCAGCGGACGAAGCGGTTCCAACACAGATACGCAGTATTTT.

The chain carries TRBV5-4 and TRBJ1-2; 11 positions match TRBD1. V lost 4 bases to trimming and J lost 5 bases; unmatched junction nucleotides: 7. This CDR3 has 15 residues. The germline gives CDR1 SGHNT, CDR2 YYREEE (reference sequence). CDR3 DNA: TGTGCCAGCAGCCCGGGGACAGGGGGGATTTATGGCTACACCTTC. Protein sequence: CASSPGTGGIYGYTF.

The chain couples TRBV30 to TRBJ2-2; 12 bases map to TRBD2. The CDR3 is 16 residues long. CDR1 and CDR2 (germline): GTSNPN, SVGIG (reference sequence). The J segment lost 4 bases and the V segment lost 0 bases, leaving 3 bases of the junction unmatched. CDR3 region: CAWSVLAGGPTGELFF. The CDR3, as DNA: TGTGCCTGGAGTGTACTAGCGGGAGGACCCACCGGGGAGCTGTTTTTT.

The chain recombines TRBV29-1 with TRBJ2-5, with a tentative D call TRBD2 (6 bases). Trimming removed 2 bases from V and 4 bases from J, with 11 bases in between. The CDR3 loop spans 13 amino acids. From germline, CDR1 is SQVTM and CDR2 ANQGSEA. The CDR3 sequence is CSVERGGVETQYF. CDR3 coding DNA: TGCAGCGTTGAAAGGGGCGGGGTAGAGACCCAGTACTTC.

V and J are TRBV7-9 and TRBJ2-5; possible D gene TRBD1, 6 bases. The CDR3 consists of 14 residues. V lost 2 bases, J lost 2 bases, and 9 bases lay in between. From germline, CDR1 is SEHNR and CDR2 FQNEAQ (reference sequence). The DNA for the CDR3 is TGTGCCAGCAGCTTAAGTCAGGGGCAAGAGACCCAGTACTTC. Amino acids: CASSLSQGQETQYF.

The chain couples TRBV5-1 to TRBJ1-2, with 7 nucleotides matching TRBD1. CDR1 and CDR2 from the germline V gene are SGHRS and YFSETQ. The CDR3 sequence is 16 residues long. The junction had 11 bases not matched to a gene; V was cut back by 4 bases and J by 2 bases. The CDR3 coding sequence is TGCGCCAGCAGCCCAAAACGGGGGACAGACAACTATGGCTACACCTTC. Translating it yields CASSPKRGTDNYGYTF.

The chain combines TRBV19 with TRBJ1-5; no firm D call. The CDR3 runs 16 residues. CDR1 LNHDA and CDR2 SQIVND come from the germline V gene (reference sequence). Trimming shortened V by 5 bases and J by 4 bases, and 18 bases separated the two germline ends. CDR3 amino acids: CASSPEWPGINQPQHF. The CDR3 DNA reads TGTGCCAGTAGTCCCGAGTGGCCGGGGATAAATCAGCCCCAGCATTTT.

The J gene is TRBJ1-5, the V gene TRBV7-2, with TRBD1 matching over 8 bases. Germline V gene lookup returns CDR1 SGHTA and CDR2 FQGNSA. This CDR3 has 15 residues. J was trimmed by 5 bases and V by 1 base; bases with no gene match: 4. In DNA, the CDR3 is TGTGCCAGCAGCTTAGGTGACAGGGGATATCAGCCCCAGCATTTT. It encodes CASSLGDRGYQPQHF. Complete variable domain (other parts from reference TRBV7-2 and TRBJ1-5): GAGVSQSPSNKVTEKGKDVELRCDPISGHTALYWYRQSLGQGLEFLIYFQGNSAPDKSGLPSDRFSAERTGGSVSTLTIQRTQQEDSAVYLCASSLGDRGYQPQHFGDGTRLSIL.

The rearrangement links TRBV4-1 to TRBJ1-5, with D possibly TRBD1 on 5 matching bases. The germline gives CDR1 MGHRA, CDR2 YSYEKL. V was cut by 0 bases and J by 4 bases, with 10 bases left in between. The CDR3 extends over 15 amino acids. In DNA form, the CDR3 reads TGCGCCAGCAGCCAAGATCCCAGGGATAATCAGCCCCAGCATTTT. It codes for CASSQDPRDNQPQHF.